The next 12 T cell receptor beta chains were all read from a single sample in a study of T cells in Graves' hyperthyroidism and ophthalmopathy. Amplification targeted TCR beta CDR3 regions from RNA transcripts. Primed by the HTBI set, a first-round RT-PCR was run on the TCR CDR3. TCRdb fed the multiplex PCR reads into MiXCR, producing one record per CDR3 protein. Found here are around 250,000 distinct CDR3 sequences, about 25% of them singletons; the top ten hold roughly a third. Sequenced material: blood. Receptor source: a woman between 35 and 50 years old with Graves' ophthalmopathy.

V usage is TRBV6-2 or TRBV6-3 and J usage is TRBJ1-1, with 7 bases lining up with TRBD1. Germline V lookup: CDR1 MNHEY, CDR2 SVGEGT. The CDR3 contains 16 residues. Trimming cost V 5 bases and J 0 bases; bases outside gene matches: 9. The DNA of the CDR3 is TGTGCCAGCAGTCGACAGGGTCCAGGGTTGAACACTGAAGCTTTCTTT. Translation gives CASSRQGPGLNTEAFF.

In DNA, the CDR3 is TGTGCTAGTGGTTTGGGGACTGGGAAGCAAGAGACCCAGTACTTC. Translating it yields CASGLGTGKQETQYF. The rearrangement uses TRBV12-5 and TRBJ2-5; D possibly corresponds to TRBD2 (5 bases). V was pared by 1 base and J by 2 bases, with 11 bases between. The CDR3 is 15 amino acids. Germline V lookup: CDR1 LGHNT, CDR2 FRNRAP.

This clonotype was found many times. The CDR3 spells CASRGSGTSGSGEQYF. CDR3 DNA sequence: TGTGCCAGCAGGGGCTCCGGGACTAGCGGGAGTGGCGAGCAGTACTTC. V gene TRBV6-5 combines with J gene TRBJ2-7; 14 positions match TRBD2. The V segment lost 6 bases and the J segment 6 bases; nucleotides outside the gene matches: 10. Germline loops: CDR1 MNHEY, CDR2 SVGAGI. This CDR3 has 16 residues.

The V call is TRBV6-2 or TRBV6-3, the J call TRBJ1-5, with D possibly TRBD1 on 5 matching bases. Germline V lookup: CDR1 MNHEY, CDR2 SVGEGT. The CDR3 has 14 residues. V was pared by 2 bases and J by 4 bases, with 9 bases between. The CDR3: CASSYGGINQPQHF. For the CDR3, the DNA is TGTGCCAGCAGTTACGGGGGGATTAATCAGCCCCAGCATTTT.

The rearrangement uses TRBV12-3 or TRBV12-4 and TRBJ1-1; D gene uncertain. CDR3 size: 14 residues. Trimming removed 7 bases from V and 4 bases from J, with 16 bases in between. The CDR3 DNA is TGTGCCAGCATCGGCTGGAGGCGCGGCACTGAAGCTTTCTTT. Translating it yields CASIGWRRGTEAFF.

This clonotype showed up many times. In DNA form, the CDR3 reads TGTGCCAGTAGAAGGACTAGCGGGAGCGGGGGCACCGGGGAGCTGTTTTTT. Protein product: CASRRTSGSGGTGELFF. The chain couples TRBV19 to TRBJ2-2, with 13 positions matching TRBD2. Germline V gives CDR1 LNHDA, CDR2 SQIVND (reference sequence). V lost 6 bases and J lost 4; bases outside the gene matches: 8. The CDR3 covers 17 residues.

The chain links TRBV6-1 to TRBJ1-5, with TRBD1 identical over 8 bases. Per the germline V gene, CDR1 is MNHNS and CDR2 is SASEGT. The CDR3 consists of 15 residues. Trimming at V came to 7 bases and at J to 4 bases, leaving 9 bases not matched to a gene. The CDR3 here is CASTIGTGQNQPQHF. CDR3 DNA sequence: TGTGCCAGCACCATCGGGACAGGCCAGAATCAGCCCCAGCATTTT.

This clonotype has at least ten counts. This chain links TRBV5-5 with TRBJ2-5, with D maybe TRBD1 (7 bases). The CDR3 is 13 residues long. Germline V gene data show CDR1 as SGHKS and CDR2 as YYEKEE (reference sequence). The V and J ends lost 3 bases and 5 bases respectively, with 11 bases between them. The chain's CDR3 is CASSSSGGETQYF. The CDR3 nucleotides read TGTGCCAGCAGCTCCTCAGGGGGGGAGACCCAGTACTTC.

J is TRBJ1-5 and V is TRBV7-3; D gene ambiguous. This CDR3 contains 13 residues. Trimming removed 0 bases at V and 5 bases at J, with 5 bases between. The germline V gene encodes CDR1 SGHTA and CDR2 FQGTGA. CDR3 protein: CASSLTIDQPQHF. Written as DNA, the CDR3 is TGTGCCAGCAGCTTAACTATCGATCAGCCCCAGCATTTT. Supplemented by reference TRBV7-3 and TRBJ1-5, the full variable domain reads GAGVSQTPSNKVTEKGKYVELRCDPISGHTALYWYRQSLGQGPEFLIYFQGTGAADDSGLPNDRFFAVRPEGSVSTLKIQRTERGDSAVYLCASSLTIDQPQHFGDGTRLSIL.

A note on this clonotype: Germline and junction disagree at one end, which may indicate a read error. The CDR3 DNA reads as TGTGCCAGCAGTATCGGTTCGGCGGGTCCAATCTTC. This codes for CASSIGSAGPIF. This sequence joins TRBV28 and TRBJ2-7, with D perhaps matching TRBD2 (5 bases). This CDR3 is built from 12 residues. Germline V gene data show CDR1 as MDHEN and CDR2 as SYDVKM.

This clonotype was detected many times. This sequence joins TRBV5-1 and TRBJ2-7, with a weak D call TRBD2 (5 bases). This CDR3 has 14 amino acids. Germline V CDR1 and CDR2: SGHRS, YFSETQ. With 4 bases removed from V and 2 bases from J, the gap between germline ends came to 13 bases. CDR3 sequence reads: CASSHGGQTYEQYF. CDR3 coding DNA: TGCGCCAGCAGCCATGGAGGCCAGACCTACGAGCAGTACTTC.

The chain uses TRBV24-1 and TRBJ2-2, with TRBD1 matching 7 bases. CDR3 size: 16 residues. Looked up from germline, CDR1 is KGHDR and CDR2 is SFDVKD. Trimming took 1 base from V and 1 from J; bases not matched to a gene: 2. The CDR3 DNA follows: TGTGCCACCAGTGATTTTAGGACAGGGAACACCGGGGAGCTGTTTTTT. It specifies CATSDFRTGNTGELFF.